This T cell receptor (beta chain) was observed in a study of neurological immune-mediated disorders (dated by TCRdb to about 2019). Regarding the complete study: Among the 35 or so multiple sclerosis patients, around 30 had relapsing-remitting MS and 3 had secondary progressive MS. Using UMI-based sequencing, the study compared peripheral blood TCR-beta repertoires from patients with HTLV-I-associated myelopathy (HAM/TSP), patients with multiple sclerosis, and healthy controls. Alongside PBMC samples, the set of 106 TCR-beta libraries contained longitudinal samples, technical triplicates, and paired CD4+ and CD8+ T-cell subsets that had been sorted. The cohort comprised 68 subjects: some 15 HAM/TSP patients, 35 or so multiple sclerosis patients and approximately 20 healthy controls. Results and caveats for the whole study, not just this receptor: TCR clonal expansion was greatest in HAM/TSP patients and smallest in MS patients, who ranked below even healthy controls. No clinical or MRI features were associated with the MS cluster, and the authors said that larger cohorts are needed. Across subjects, expanded clones never shared an identical CDR3 amino acid sequence, which suggests that the TCR-beta repertoires in every group were private. Repertoires from 18 of 34 MS patients were grouped by phylogenetic analysis into a cluster of related CDR3 sequences, suggesting a possible repertoire-level signature.

Ten or more counts support this clonotype. Its antigen has not been determined. The record has no base qualities; no much larger clone is one base away. cDNA synthesis used template-switch 5'RACE with a primer carrying a 10-nucleotide random unique molecular identifier tagging each TCR transcript. Every sequencing run covered 15-18 subjects and yielded more than 160 million TCR-beta sequences. The RNeasy kit was used to extract total RNA. TCR-beta VDJ regions were amplified with primers for the TCR constant region and the 5'RACE anchor, using the KAPA Real-time Library Amplification kit. Sample indexes and Illumina adaptors were added in a first PCR, after which library yield was increased in a second PCR. After Ampure bead purification, the TCR product of roughly 650 bp was size-selected on a 2% E-gel SizeSelection system. Before pooling, library quality was assessed on a Bioanalyzer, concentration was determined with Qubit, and library quantification was performed with the Kapa Library Quantification kit. An Illumina HiSeq 2500 was used to sequence the libraries paired-end at 2 x 150 bp. To increase sequence diversity, about 25-30% phiX was spiked into each library pool. Processing in the source paper ran as follows. The quality-filtered reads were processed with the UMI-based MiGEC pipeline, whose error correction step removed more than 75% of the raw TCR sequences. IMGT germline references were used for aligning VDJ genes, and each clonotype was defined as a unique CDR3 amino acid sequence together with its V-J genes. Clonal expansion, Shannon diversity, and CDR3 relatedness (CalcPairwiseDistances, ClusterSamples) were evaluated with VDJtools, and phylogenetic trees were built with CLCbio workbench. Expanded clones were defined as having at least 8 unique UMIs, based on coefficient-of-variation modelling across technical triplicates. Starting from the raw public reads, TCRdb applied fastp trimming at Q25, assembled clones with MiXCR and retained in-frame beta chains. Each CDR3 protein gets just one entry, which takes the most common genes and DNA from the rows behind it. V and J calls and clone size were set by TCRdb, not the authors. The sample table contains approximately 86,000 distinct CDR3 sequences; only one count was recorded for 2.5% to 3% of them. The ten top clones hold about 1% of the sample.

From the germline V gene, CDR1 is SGHTA and CDR2 is FQGTGA. The CDR3 runs 19 amino acids, cysteine and phenylalanine included. The kept DNA is CDR3 alone, 57 bases in frame from the first base. V and J are trimmed by 1 base and 5 bases, and the gene matches miss 15 bases of the junction. For the unsorted PBMC libraries, 2 million PBMCs were stored in RNAlater at -80 degrees C until RNA extraction and were used to generate the libraries. Multiple sclerosis patients were enrolled in a US clinical protocol evaluating disease progression by magnetic resonance imaging. Peripheral blood was subjected to Ficoll-Hypaque density gradient centrifugation to isolate PBMCs, which were then cryopreserved in liquid nitrogen.

The sequence came from a woman under 40 with multiple sclerosis. The rearrangement combines TRBV7-3 with TRBJ2-2; 8 bases in the middle match TRBD2. The sequencing input was PBMCs. The DNA is as follows: TGTGCCAGCAGCTTAATTCTAGCGGGCTATAAGGCGGGGACCGGGGAGCTGTTTTTT. Protein translation: CASSLILAGYKAGTGELFF.